Listed below are T cell receptor beta chains from one sample, sequenced in a study of T-cell memory formation after mild COVID-19. Via MiXCR, TCRdb re-called the 5' RACE reads, giving one row per CDR3 protein. The data show hundreds of thousands of distinct CDR3 sequences, 15% to 20% seen once. Material for sequencing was PBMCs or a T cell subset sorted from them (not recorded which). All receptors derive from an adult woman who had mild COVID-19 (a few samples of this study predate the infection). Cell type and time point are not known. CDR3s include the opening cysteine and the closing phenylalanine or tryptophan. A D gene is named only where the DNA matches it firmly. Where a row states a size, it is once, few, many or the class of an expanded clone; other rows omit it.

>NA|NA|TRBJ2-1|TRBV24-1
CATSERMTREQFF
TGTGCCACCAGTGAGAGAATGACCCGCGAGCAGTTCTTC
>TRBD1|NA|TRBJ2-2|TRBV7-6
CASSSYRTGGTGELFF
TGTGCCAGCAGCTCCTACCGGACAGGGGGCACCGGGGAGCTGTTTTTT
>NA|few|TRBJ2-7|TRBV25-1
CASSGPGANYEQYF
TGTGCCAGCAGTGGCCCAGGGGCAAACTACGAGCAGTACTTC
>NA|few|TRBJ2-7|TRBV18
CASSPQQGSYEQYF
TGTGCCAGCTCACCACAACAGGGCTCCTACGAGCAGTACTTC
>NA|few|TRBJ1-2|TRBV27
CASSLGISYGYTF
TGTGCCAGCAGTTTAGGGATCAGCTATGGCTACACCTTC
>TRBD1|many|TRBJ1-1|TRBV3-1
CASSDGQGRSEAFF
TGTGCCAGCAGCGACGGACAGGGTAGGTCTGAAGCTTTCTTT
>NA|NA|TRBJ2-5|TRBV30
CAWSFGSQETQYF
TGTGCCTGGAGTTTTGGTAGTCAAGAGACCCAGTACTTC
>NA|few|TRBJ1-2|TRBV9
CASSSQDTNYGYTF
TGTGCCAGCAGCTCCCAGGACACTAACTATGGCTACACCTTC
>NA|few|TRBJ1-2|TRBV11-2
CASTNLRGGHGYTF
TGTGCCAGCACCAATCTTCGGGGAGGGCATGGCTACACCTTC
>NA|once|TRBJ2-3|TRBV9
CASSHTGRSSTDTQYF
TGTGCCAGCAGCCACACAGGGAGGTCAAGCACAGATACGCAGTATTTT
>NA|many|TRBJ2-1|TRBV11-2
CASSSVATPYNEQFF
TGTGCCAGCAGCTCAGTAGCGACCCCCTACAATGAGCAGTTCTTC
>NA|few|TRBJ1-1|TRBV3-1
CASRGGSEAFF
TGTGCCAGCCGGGGGGGCAGTGAAGCTTTCTTT
>TRBD1|few|TRBJ2-7|TRBV5-1
CASSLATGTGASYEQYF
TGCGCCAGCAGCTTGGCGACCGGGACAGGGGCCTCCTACGAGCAGTACTTC
>TRBD1|NA|TRBJ1-4|TRBV4-1
CASSHIGGTGARLFF
TGCGCCAGCAGCCATATAGGGGGGACAGGCGCCAGACTGTTTTTT
>NA|NA|TRBJ2-7|TRBV30
CAWSVPGGSLVRYF
TGTGCCTGGAGTGTACCGGGGGGCTCTCTAGTTAGGTACTTC
>TRBD1|NA|TRBJ2-7|TRBV19
CASSIWTGVSYEQYF
TGTGCCAGTAGTATCTGGACAGGAGTCTCCTACGAGCAGTACTTC
>NA|NA|TRBJ1-5|TRBV5-6
CASSWGAGQPQHF
TGTGCCAGCAGCTGGGGGGCGGGTCAGCCCCAGCATTTT
>NA|once|TRBJ2-1|TRBV9
CASSPQRSHQGEQFF
TGTGCCAGCAGCCCCCAACGGTCCCACCAGGGTGAGCAGTTCTTC
>TRBD2|few|TRBJ2-7|TRBV12-3/TRBV12-4
CASTLHGRGLAGGPFEQYF
TGTGCCAGCACCCTCCACGGCAGGGGACTAGCGGGAGGGCCGTTTGAGCAGTACTTC
>NA|NA|TRBJ1-1|TRBV20-1
CSARGRVYTEAFF
TGCAGTGCTAGAGGTAGGGTCTACACTGAAGCTTTCTTT
>NA|NA|TRBJ2-1|TRBV3-1
CASSQSLGNEQFF
TGTGCCAGCAGCCAATCTTTGGGCAATGAGCAGTTCTTC
>NA|NA|TRBJ1-1|TRBV12-5
CASGFGENTEAFF
TGTGCTAGTGGTTTCGGGGAGAACACTGAAGCTTTCTTT
>TRBD1|NA|TRBJ2-7|TRBV6-5
CASTRQGIFEQYF
TGTGCCAGCACCCGACAGGGCATTTTCGAGCAGTACTTC
>NA|NA|TRBJ2-7|TRBV5-8
CASSLRSILITSSSYEQYF
TGTGCCAGCAGTCTGAGGTCTATTCTGATAACCTCCAGCTCCTACGAGCAGTACTTC
>NA|few|TRBJ2-7|TRBV7-3
CASSPGGDSLEYF
TGTGCCAGCAGCCCAGGCGGGGACAGTCTAGAGTACTTC
>NA|NA|TRBJ2-1|TRBV30
CAWRAGSGPYNEQFF
TGTGCCTGGAGGGCCGGCAGCGGTCCCTACAATGAGCAGTTCTTC
>NA|few|TRBJ2-3|TRBV2
CASSGPGPSTDTQYF
TGTGCCAGCAGTGGGCCGGGGCCTAGCACAGATACGCAGTATTTT
>TRBD2|few|TRBJ2-2|TRBV29-1
CSGIAGVSTGELFF
TGCAGCGGGATAGCGGGAGTAAGCACCGGGGAGCTGTTTTTT
>NA|NA|TRBJ1-6|TRBV20-1
CSASDRGKGSYNSPLHF
TGCAGTGCTAGTGATCGGGGAAAAGGCTCCTATAATTCACCCCTCCACTTT
>NA|few|TRBJ2-4|TRBV9
CASSSRDTSKNIQYF
TGTGCCAGCAGCTCCCGGGACACCTCCAAAAACATTCAGTACTTC
>NA|few|TRBJ2-7|TRBV20-1
CSATQHEQYF
TGCAGTGCTACCCAGCACGAGCAGTACTTC
>NA|few|TRBJ2-1|TRBV5-1
CASSLLGRPPEQFF
TGCGCCAGCAGCTTGCTGGGCAGACCTCCTGAGCAGTTCTTC
>NA|NA|TRBJ1-1|TRBV5-1
CASTRGRSNTEAFF
TGCGCCAGCACCAGAGGTAGATCAAACACTGAAGCTTTCTTT
>TRBD2|NA|TRBJ2-5|TRBV18
CASSPPGLKETQYF
TGTGCCAGCTCGCCACCGGGACTAAAAGAGACCCAGTACTTC
>NA|many|TRBJ2-7|TRBV24-1
CATSDWQGREQYF
TGTGCCACCAGTGATTGGCAGGGTAGAGAGCAGTACTTC
>TRBD2|few|TRBJ2-5|TRBV20-1
CSARGSGTPGETQYF
TGCAGTGCTAGAGGGAGCGGGACCCCAGGAGAGACCCAGTACTTC
>NA|NA|TRBJ1-1|TRBV6-5
CASSYASGGTEAFF
TGTGCCAGCAGTTACGCCTCCGGGGGCACTGAAGCTTTCTTT